The 14 T cell receptor beta chains below come from one sample, sequenced in a study of T-cell memory formation after mild COVID-19. Via MiXCR, TCRdb re-called the 5' RACE reads, giving one row per CDR3 protein. Of a few hundred thousand distinct CDR3 sequences in the sample, 16% were seen once. The sample taken for sequencing was PBMCs or a T cell subset sorted from them (not recorded which). The receptors originated from a man younger than 30 who had mild COVID-19 (a few samples of this study predate the infection). Cell type and time point are not known.

This clonotype was seen repeatedly, ten times or more. This rearrangement joins TRBV7-3 to TRBJ2-1; 11 positions agree with TRBD2. V shed 5 bases, J shed 6 bases, and the junction held 6 bases outside the gene matches. This CDR3 contains 15 residues. Germline CDR1 SGHTA, CDR2 FQGTGA. CDR3 sequence (DNA): TGTGCCAGCAGCGCTACTAGCGGGGGTTTCAATGAGCAGTTCTTC. Residues: CASSATSGGFNEQFF.

The V and J genes are TRBV7-8 and TRBJ2-5; D is perhaps TRBD2 (6 bases). Germline lookup yields CDR1 SGHVS and CDR2 FQNEAQ. The V and J ends lost 4 bases and 1 base respectively, with 10 bases between them. CDR3 length: 14 amino acids. CDR3 sequence reads: CASSWREIQETQYF. In nucleotides, the CDR3 is TGTGCCAGCAGCTGGCGGGAAATCCAAGAGACCCAGTACTTC.

There are a few counts of this clonotype. The gene calls are TRBV20-1 and TRBJ2-5; 7 bases match TRBD1. With 3 bases clipped from V and 5 bases from J, the junction kept 3 bases outside the gene matches. The CDR3 is 12 residues long. Germline values: CDR1 DFQATT, CDR2 SNEGSKA (reference sequence). In nucleotides, the CDR3 is TGCAGTGCTAGTGGGACAGTCGAGACCCAGTACTTC. Residues: CSASGTVETQYF.

This clonotype was detected a few times. The chain joins TRBV7-8 to TRBJ2-5, with D unresolved. V was cut by 6 bases and J by 5 bases, with 16 bases left in between. CDR1 and CDR2 (germline): SGHVS, FQNEAQ. The CDR3 runs to 14 residues. CDR3 sequence: CASRGRITLETQYF. As DNA, the CDR3 is TGTGCCAGCAGAGGACGGATTACTTTGGAGACCCAGTACTTC.

This clonotype was detected a few times. The gene calls are TRBV20-1 and TRBJ2-3; D remains unclear. The CDR3 contains 14 residues. CDR1 and CDR2 from the germline V gene are DFQATT and SNEGSKA (reference sequence). Trimming stripped 2 bases from V and 2 bases from J, with 11 bases between. DNA of the CDR3: TGCAGTGCTAGAAAGGGTCCCAACACAGATACGCAGTATTTT. Amino acids: CSARKGPNTDTQYF.

The rearrangement joins TRBV5-6 to TRBJ2-7; D possibly corresponds to TRBD1 (5 bases). Per germline, CDR1 SGHDT and CDR2 YYEEEE. V lost 0 bases to trimming and J lost 4 bases, with 8 bases between them. This CDR3 has 13 amino acids. This CDR3 reads CASSLGQIYEQYV. The CDR3 DNA reads as TGTGCCAGCAGCTTGGGACAGATATACGAGCAGTACGTC.

This clonotype occurred a few times. This chain connects TRBV7-2 to TRBJ2-3; D is undetermined. This CDR3 has 15 residues. V lost 2 bases and J lost 2, with 11 bases in between. CDR1 SGHTA and CDR2 FQGNSA come from the germline V gene. CDR3 region: CASSLNSLHTDTQYF. CDR3 sequence (DNA): TGTGCCAGCAGCTTAAACTCGCTTCACACAGATACGCAGTATTTT.

In this sample, this clonotype turned up a few times. The CDR3 spells CASGDRGETQYF. The DNA of the CDR3 is TGTGCCAGCGGAGACAGGGGAGAGACCCAGTACTTC. This rearrangement joins TRBV6-2 or TRBV6-3 to TRBJ2-5; 8 bases align to TRBD1. Germline V gene lookup returns CDR1 MNHEY and CDR2 SVGEGT. Trimming cost V 8 bases and J 4 bases; bases outside gene matches: 3. CDR3 size: 12 residues.

The genes are TRBV11-2 and TRBJ2-5, with a weak D call TRBD2 (5 bases). The CDR3 extends over 16 amino acids. The V and J ends lost 5 bases and 2 bases respectively, with 18 bases between them. Per germline, CDR1 SGHAT and CDR2 FQNNGV. The CDR3 DNA follows: TGTGCCAGCAGCCTTTGGGTCCTCCGGGGACAAGAGACCCAGTACTTC. Residues: CASSLWVLRGQETQYF.

The chain carries TRBV7-9 and TRBJ1-1; possible D gene TRBD1, 5 bases. This CDR3 spans 12 amino acids. Trimming pared 6 bases from V and 4 bases from J, leaving 9 bases between. The V gene's germline CDR1 is SEHNR and CDR2 FQNEAQ (reference sequence). Written as DNA, the CDR3 is TGTGCCAGCAGGAGGGACTTCACTGAAGCTTTCTTT. Its translation is CASRRDFTEAFF.

The gene calls are TRBV7-2 and TRBJ2-7; TRBD1 aligns across 7 bases. J gave up 3 bases and V 3 bases, and 2 bases lay outside the gene matches. CDR3 size: 13 residues. The germline CDR1 and CDR2 sequences are SGHTA and FQGNSA. The DNA of the CDR3 is TGTGCCAGCAGCTTGGGACAGCACTACGAGCAGTACTTC. This sequence encodes CASSLGQHYEQYF.

The chain links TRBV5-1 to TRBJ2-1, with 9 nucleotides matching TRBD1. This CDR3 region has 15 residues. The J segment lost 6 bases and the V segment lost 4 bases, leaving 8 bases of the junction unmatched. CDR1 is SGHRS, CDR2 YFSETQ, per germline. CDR3 DNA sequence: TGCGCCAGCAGCGCCTGGGACAGGGTGAGCAATGAGCAGTTCTTC. It codes for CASSAWDRVSNEQFF.

This clonotype showed up just a few times. This sequence joins TRBV7-2 and TRBJ2-7, with D possibly matching TRBD2 (7 bases). V was clipped by 3 bases and J by 7 bases, with 16 bases between them. CDR1 and CDR2 from the germline V gene are SGHTA and FQGNSA. The CDR3 sequence is 14 residues long. The CDR3 region has the DNA TGTGCCAGCAGCTTCATCGCGGGGGCCAGGGAGCAGTACTTC. Translated, it gives CASSFIAGAREQYF.

The chain employs TRBV4-3 and TRBJ1-2; D unclear. CDR1 LGHNA and CDR2 YSLEER come from the germline V gene. V lost 3 bases and J 7 bases, leaving 18 bases between the germline ends. This CDR3 spans 15 amino acids. The CDR3 here is CASSHPGGSGSGYTF. The CDR3 DNA sequence: TGCGCCAGCAGCCACCCGGGAGGTAGCGGATCTGGCTACACCTTC.